The text below deals with one TCR beta chain. PCR primers comprised 60 Vbeta and 13 Jbeta primers. Profiling relied on immunoSEQ multiplex PCR, and the TCRdb table lists in-frame clones only, not all of them. The data contain around 64,000 clones, 70% to 75% of them singletons. This sample was taken from a study of cytomegalovirus exposure and HLA in healthy donors. V was cut by 2 bases and J by 6 bases, with 8 bases left in between. CDR1 is SGHTA and CDR2 is FQGTGA in the germline V gene. The CDR3 is made up of 14 amino acids. This receptor was obtained from a man aged 30 to 45 in good health and CMV-seropositive. Sequenced: PBMCs. The chain recombines TRBV7-3 with TRBJ2-6, with a possible D match to TRBD2 (5 bases). Written as DNA, the CDR3 is TGTGCCAGCAGCTTACCGGAGGCGGCCAACGTCCTGACTTTC. The encoded protein is CASSLPEAANVLTF. Full variable domain (missing parts from reference TRBV7-3 and TRBJ2-6): GAGVSQTPSNKVTEKGKYVELRCDPISGHTALYWYRQSLGQGPEFLIYFQGTGAADDSGLPNDRFFAVRPEGSVSTLKIQRTERGDSAVYLCASSLPEAANVLTFGAGSRLTVL.